The present T cell receptor beta chain was sequenced within a study of beta chain features in type 1 diabetes. The CDR3 spans 17 residues. The J segment lost 5 bases and the V segment lost 6 bases, leaving 16 bases of the junction unmatched. Germline lookup yields CDR1 KGHSH and CDR2 LQKENI. Sorting with CD45RO/CCR7/CD25/CD127/CD95/CD27 yielded naive, central memory, regulatory and stem-like memory CD4+ cells. Every bit of the isolated RNA underwent reverse transcription, so sequencing read expressed TCRB transcripts. Using immunoSEQ multiplex PCR, the repertoire was profiled, and TCRdb retains in-frame clones only, with some absent. This sample has some 150,000 clones, with around 13% found just once. Study observations and caveats: Across all four CD4+ subsets, people with type 1 diabetes showed modestly shorter TCRB CDR3s.

On this clone itself: No antigen is known for it.

Sequenced: central memory CD4+ T cells from blood. The sequence derives from a man aged 18 to 29 with type 1 diabetes. The rearrangement joins TRBV18 to TRBJ1-1; TRBD1 agrees at 9 bases. The CDR3 protein is CASSPPLDRGRGTEAFF. The DNA of the CDR3 is TGTGCCAGCTCCCCCCCCCTCGACAGGGGGAGAGGAACTGAAGCTTTCTTT.